The present T cell receptor beta chain was sequenced within a study of T cell changes during pregnancy in multiple sclerosis (dated by TCRdb to about 2019). For context, the study as a whole: The study looked at changes in the T cell repertoire across pregnancy in women with multiple sclerosis.

Per the germline V gene, MNHEY is the CDR1 and SVGAGI is the CDR2. The CDR3, from cysteine to phenylalanine, totals 10 residues. Just CDR3 DNA is preserved here, 30 bases in frame from base 1. V loses 8 bases, J loses 7 bases, and the germline ends lie 6 bases apart. As concerns this clone: Its antigen remains unidentified. No base qualities exist here, and no much larger clone lies one base off it.

The library was generated by the immunoSEQ multiplex PCR assay. This is the immuneACCESS table as TCRdb keeps it, with only in-frame sequences that have V and J called. A part of the clones is gone; compared with another copy, unresolved V genes explain less than half, and the rest is unexplained. Counted in this sample were about 40,000 clones; more than 85% of them appeared once. The ten most abundant clones make up approximately 8.3% of the sample. The rearranged segments are TRBV6-5 and TRBJ2-1; no confident D gene assignment can be made. The clonotype originates from a female donor with multiple sclerosis, enrolled in a pregnancy study. The sample consisted of CD8+ T cells from peripheral blood mononuclear cells, taken before pregnancy. At the DNA level, the sequence is TGTGCCAGCGTCAGGAATGAGCAGTTCTTC. Its protein is CASVRNEQFF.